Detailed here is one T cell receptor beta chain. Its antigen remains unknown. These data are taken from a study of T cells in Graves' hyperthyroidism and ophthalmopathy. Germline V gives CDR1 SEHNR, CDR2 FQNEAQ (reference sequence). The CDR3 covers 15 residues. Trimming removed 5 bases from V and 8 bases from J; junction bases left unmatched: 10. Researchers took RNA transcripts and amplified the TCR beta CDR3 regions from them. The HTBI primer set served for first-round RT-PCR of the TCR CDR3. Via MiXCR, TCRdb re-called the multiplex PCR reads, giving one row per CDR3 protein. Among around 600,000 distinct CDR3 sequences, more than 13% were seen once, and the ten largest hold roughly 6.9%. Study outcomes and limitations: Most thyroid clonotypes expanded above 0.001 were also detected in blood.

What was sequenced was blood. The sequence was collected from a woman between 18 and 30 years old with Graves' ophthalmopathy. The V call is TRBV7-9, the J call TRBJ2-1; TRBD2 aligns across 9 bases. This chain's CDR3 is CASSAGTSIVYEQFF. Written as DNA, the CDR3 is TGTGCCAGCAGCGCCGGGACTAGCATTGTCTATGAGCAGTTCTTC.